These T cell receptor beta chains were read from a single sample in a study of blood T cell repertoires in COVID-19. The protocol was immunoSEQ multiplex PCR, while the TCRdb copy is restricted to in-frame clones and leaves out a portion. The top ten clones hold approximately 7% of a sample with tens of thousands of clones, around 87% of them seen once. Sequencing was carried out using peripheral blood. These receptors originate from a human donor with acute or convalescent COVID-19. The donor label of this sample is uncertain. Each CDR3 is given with its conserved first and last residue. A D gene is named only where the DNA matches it firmly. Rows may omit the clone size; those that give it use once, few, many or a size class.

TRBJ1-2 | . | TRBD1 | TRBV5-4 | TGTGCCAGCAGCCCGGGGACGGGACAGGGACTATATGGCTACACCTTC | CASSPGTGQGLYGYTF
TRBJ1-2 | . | . | TRBV6-5 | TGTGCCAGCAGTTCTGACACCTATGGCTACACCTTC | CASSSDTYGYTF
TRBJ2-3 | . | . | TRBV5-1 | TGCGCCAGCAGCTTGACAGACCCCACAGATACGCAGTATTTT | CASSLTDPTDTQYF
TRBJ2-5 | . | TRBD1 | TRBV3-1/TRBV3-2 | TGTGCCAGCAGTCGAGGACAGGGGGCACGGGAGACCCAGTACTTC | CASSRGQGARETQYF
TRBJ1-5 | . | TRBD1 | TRBV15 | TGTGCCACCAGCAGAGATCAGGGGGCGGGGCCCCAGCATTTT | CATSRDQGAGPQHF
TRBJ1-6 | . | . | TRBV6-1 | TGTGCCAGCAGTGAGCAAGGACACCTTAATTCACCCCTCCACTTT | CASSEQGHLNSPLHF
TRBJ2-7 | . | TRBD1 | TRBV10-3 | TGTGCCACGTTGGGACAGGTCCGTTGGGAGCAGTACTTC | CATLGQVRWEQYF
TRBJ1-2 | once | . | TRBV9 | TGTGCCAGCAGCGTAGCCCTGAGGGCGGGGGGCTATGGCTACACCTTC | CASSVALRAGGYGYTF
TRBJ2-2 | . | TRBD2 | TRBV6-5 | TGTGCCAGCAGTAAACCCGGGACTAGCGGCGGGGAGCTGTTTTTT | CASSKPGTSGGELFF
TRBJ2-7 | . | TRBD2 | TRBV29-1 | TGCAGCGTGGGGAGCGGGGGATCTTACGAGCAGTACTTC | CSVGSGGSYEQYF
TRBJ1-1 | . | . | TRBV2 | TGTGCCTGTAAGCGGACCGCTGAAGCTTTCTTT | CACKRTAEAFF
TRBJ1-2 | . | . | TRBV28 | TGTGCCAGCAGTCCCACCAGCTATGGCTACACCTTC | CASSPTSYGYTF
TRBJ1-4 | . | TRBD1 | TRBV5-1 | TGCGCCAGCAGCTTACAGGGGGCTGCTAATGAAAAACTGTTTTTT | CASSLQGAANEKLFF